This TCR beta chain appears in the sequencing data of a study of blood T cell repertoires in COVID-19. As for the study in general: Samples of COVID-19 (acute and convalescent) were obtained from the United States, Italy and Spain. PBMCs, B-cell-depleted T cells, or T cells provided the cDNA or gDNA that made up the material.

In the original workflow: Amplification from reference gene primers served as the basis for estimated nucleated cell counts. Generated by immunoSEQ multiplex PCR, the TCRdb table keeps only in-frame clones and is missing some. The V and J calls and clone size are taken from that table; D and trimming were inferred from the DNA. The data contain some 99,000 clones, over 70% of them seen just once; the ten biggest clones take up 6.6%. The receptor was derived from a woman aged 45-60 years with acute or convalescent COVID-19. Sequencing used peripheral blood.

The CDR3 region is CASSADRAELYGYTF. The CDR3 nucleotides are TGTGCCAGCAGCGCGGACAGGGCGGAACTGTATGGCTACACCTTC. The rearrangement joins TRBV5-4 to TRBJ1-2; 8 bases fit TRBD1. The germline CDR1 and CDR2 sequences are SGHNT and YYREEE (reference sequence). After removal of 4 bases from V and 5 bases from J, the junction contained 10 bases not matched to a gene. This CDR3 contains 15 residues.